The entry below describes one TCR beta chain. This clonotype came up once. Its antigen is unknown. No clone much larger than this one lies a single base away; base qualities are absent. Resting on one read, the evidence is weak. The sample is drawn from a study of CD8 T cells in ankylosing spondylitis (dated by TCRdb to the late 2010s). For the wider study: The study set out to find disease-linked TCR variants by profiling T cell receptor beta repertoires in ankylosing spondylitis patients and healthy donors. The full study cohort was made up of about two dozen ankylosing spondylitis patients and 108 healthy donors. Peripheral blood samples were taken, and synovial fluid was additionally collected from ankylosing spondylitis patients.

TCRdb lists the instrument as Illumina HiSeq 2500. Quantitative 5'-RACE with molecular barcodes was the method used to prepare the TCR beta libraries. On the study's bioinformatics: Disease-linked TCR variants were identified with a new computational method built on a probabilistic model of VDJ rearrangement. Starting from the raw public reads, TCRdb applied fastp trimming at Q25, assembled clones with MiXCR and retained in-frame beta chains. When rows share a CDR3 protein, they turn into one entry using the most common DNA and genes. The V and J calls and clone size are TCRdb's, not the authors'. Across this sample there are roughly 440,000 distinct CDR3 sequences, with roughly a sixth seen only once. The top ten constitute 0.95% to 1.1% of the sample. After removal of 4 bases from V and 6 bases from J, the junction retains 11 bases not matched to a gene. The CDR1 and CDR2 encoded by the germline V gene are SQVTM and ANQGSEA. The CDR3 holds 14 amino acids from the cysteine to the phenylalanine. The CDR3 DNA has 42 bases and is translated from base 1.

The paper as a whole reports these results and caveats: A CD8+ phenotype was shown by the disease-linked clones, which were found at relatively low frequencies in peripheral blood. Blood from ankylosing spondylitis patients appeared to be characterized by a TCR beta motif composed of about eight highly homologous amino acid variants. Some TCR beta motif variants had previously been reported in synovial fluid and blood of reactive arthritis patients, which suggested common disease-initiation mechanisms. The disease-linked clones were reported to be significantly enriched in matched synovial fluid samples from ankylosing spondylitis patients.

The clonotype comes from a male donor with ankylosing spondylitis. The chain is assembled from TRBV29-1 and TRBJ1-2; 7 central bases correspond to TRBD1. The sequenced sample was blood, either unsorted or a sorted T cell fraction (not recorded which). This receptor has the CDR3 CSVVVGGRGDGYTF. The bases read TGCAGCGTTGTGGTCGGTGGCAGGGGGGATGGCTACACCTTC.